This entry describes one TCR beta chain. Many counts were recorded for this clonotype. Its cognate antigen has yet to be identified. The input lacks base qualities; no much larger clone sits a single base away. Stable Graves' hyperthyroidism was defined as no progression to ophthalmopathy during 18 months of follow-up. Hyperthyroidism patients were aged 18 to 65 years and newly diagnosed, with disease duration of less than 2 months. Patients with uncontrolled infections, other autoimmune diseases, pregnancy or lactation were excluded. Clinical symptoms, serum thyroxine and TRAb, thyroid ultrasound, and orbital computed tomography formed the basis for the diagnoses. Ficoll-Paque density gradient centrifugation was used to isolate PBMCs from 10 ml of fresh peripheral blood. Total RNA was extracted using Trizol reagent, and RNA quality was assessed on an Agilent 2100 Bioanalyzer. This specimen belongs to a study of T cells in Graves' hyperthyroidism and ophthalmopathy (dated by TCRdb to between 2018 and 2021). Some background on the complete study: Peripheral blood samples were taken at initial diagnosis, before any treatment was given. After blood sampling, hyperthyroidism patients were treated with methimazole at a starting dose of 30 mg daily, and ophthalmopathy patients were treated with high-dose intravenous methylprednisolone. In more than 5 Graves' hyperthyroidism patients, the study also compared T-cell repertoires from thyroid tissue with T-cell repertoires from blood. A discovery cohort of about a hundred patients, about 40 with Graves' ophthalmopathy and 55 to 60 with stable Graves' hyperthyroidism, was used to find distinguishing TCR V-J signatures. The approximately 97 discovery patients were randomly divided into training and test sets at a 7:3 ratio. The paper describes TCR Vbeta CDR3 sequencing of 135 peripheral blood samples, made up of approximately 40 ophthalmopathy patients, roughly 80 hyperthyroidism patients and around 17 progressor patients. Prospective prediction of ophthalmopathy was tested in an independent validation cohort consisting of 18 to 20 hyperthyroidism patients and some 15 patients who later progressed to ophthalmopathy. Overall study results and their limits: During validation, the model predicted progression to ophthalmopathy a median of approximately six months ahead of onset, with more than 60% sensitivity and around 72% specificity. Sample size was not statistically predetermined, and blinding of investigators to group allocation was not performed. In cross-validation, a model built on a 13 V-J signature told ophthalmopathy apart from stable hyperthyroidism with 87.88% sensitivity and 81% to 82% specificity, and in testing the same model reached 80%/75%. Blood samples also contained most of the expanded thyroid clonotypes (frequency above 0.001), which suggests that blood repertoires may reflect thyroid immune responses.

The germline ends are 15 bases apart after V is trimmed by 3 bases and J by 6 bases. Its CDR3 holds 15 amino acids, cysteine through phenylalanine. Only the CDR3 part of the read is kept: 45 bases, read in frame from the first base. Based on the germline V gene, the CDR1 and CDR2 sequences are MDHEN and SYDVKM. TCR beta CDR3 regions were amplified from RNA transcripts. For the first round of RT-PCR on the TCR CDR3, the HTBI primer set was used together with the Qiagen OneStep RT-PCR kit. A second multiplex PCR round built the libraries, followed by size selection and purification. The libraries were sequenced on an Illumina HiSeq2000 using paired-end 100 bp reads. From the authors' description of their analysis: SOAPnuke was used to process the raw data, with reads discarded if the reads contained adapters or uncalled bases, had a mean Phred below 15, or lacked an exact constant-primer or identifier match. COPE v1.2.5 was used to merge the high-quality paired reads, and each unique nucleotide sequence was defined as a clonotype. Clonotypes were aligned to IMGT TRBV, TRBD and TRBJ reference segments using MiTCR v1.1. Only V-J combinations with frequency above 0.0001, covering roughly 99% of repertoires, were analysed. The TCS score was defined as F50 (clonal expansion) divided by E x V (chaos), with BLOSUM62-based TCRdist calculated between CDR3 peptides within each V-J. Welch's t-statistics and random forest reduced some 510 V-J features to some 14, which were used in a naive Bayes classifier (R e1071). The public reads were quality trimmed at Q25 with fastp and then assembled into clones with MiXCR by TCRdb, keeping productive beta chains. Each entry is one CDR3 protein sequence, shown with its most common DNA and genes. These V and J calls derive from TCRdb rather than the authors' analysis. This sample is represented by some 770,000 distinct CDR3 sequences; about a sixth of them were singletons. The top ten constitute approximately 8.4% of the sample.

The sequence joins TRBV28 to TRBJ1-5; no D gene can be assigned with confidence. The clonotype originates from a man younger than 30 with Graves' hyperthyroidism. Sequencing input: blood. The sequenced DNA: TGTGCCAGCAGTTTCCCCGGGAACCATGGTCAGCCCCAGCATTTT. This yields the protein CASSFPGNHGQPQHF.